This TCR beta chain was identified during a study of T cells in severe cutaneous drug reactions. About this clonotype itself: The target antigen is unknown.

Broader study findings: All seven CBZ-SJS/TEN blister samples shared a public TCRbeta CDR3 at mean around 13%.

Libraries were made by iRepertoire multiplex PCR with TCR subtype-specific primers for bulk and single-cell sequencing. TCRdb reprocessed the multiplex PCR reads, keeping one entry per CDR3 protein, no DNA. The sample includes around 20,000 distinct CDR3 sequences. This CDR3 comprises 16 residues. The germline V gene has CDR1 MNHEY and CDR2 SVGEGT. Sequenced patients had Stevens-Johnson syndrome or toxic epidermal necrolysis caused by carbamazepine. Sequencing was performed on PBMCs. This receptor was obtained from a human donor with toxic epidermal necrolysis, a severe cutaneous drug reaction. The rearrangement joins TRBV6-2 or TRBV6-3 to TRBJ2-7; TCRdb names TRBD2, which stays unverified in the absence of DNA. This CDR3 is CASSYPPAALPYEQYF.